This T cell receptor beta chain was obtained from a study of long-term antiretroviral therapy in people with HIV. The study, taken as a whole, reports: Those clones which expanded before ART made up the dominant part of the repertoire at all time points. The study found narrower CDR3 length ranges in HIV repertoires than in controls. ART was followed by higher diversity that remained below transplant donor controls.

Remarks on this clone: Antigen: not known.

Sequencing used immunoSEQ v3.0 at survey level. Only in-frame clones appear in the TCRdb table, and some are missing; sequencing was by immunoSEQ multiplex PCR. In the table there are about 8,800 clones, around 75% of which are singletons. CDR1 and CDR2 from the germline V gene are SGHRS and YFSETQ. V gave up 7 bases and J gave up 4 bases; unmatched junction bases: 10. The CDR3 runs to 16 residues. Specimens retained about 0.9-11 million cryopreserved PBMC preceding DNA extraction. V usage is TRBV5-1 and J usage is TRBJ2-2, with TRBD1 matching 10 bases. The receptor comes from a man aged 40-55 years with HIV. The starting material was unsorted PBMCs, obtained 1.8 years before starting antiretroviral therapy. In DNA form, the CDR3 reads TGCGCCAGCCGATTGATGGACAGGGGGAGCACCGGGGAGCTGTTTTTT. Residues: CASRLMDRGSTGELFF.